This T cell receptor beta chain is drawn from a study of T-cell memory formation after mild COVID-19. Study-wide context: The two donors had largely donor-specific TCR clusters. Study-wide points: Unconfirmed was the SARS-CoV-2 specificity of second-wave clones that peaked on day 37. There were some responding clones in pre-infection memory, which suggested that cross-reactive memory had joined. Contracting CD8+ clones were enriched in EMRA, CD4+ mainly in CM and EM.

This clonotype was observed a handful of times. Its target is not known. J was trimmed by 4 bases and V by 5 bases; bases with no gene match: 1. Germline assignment: CDR1 SGHAT and CDR2 FQNNGV. The CDR3 runs to 13 residues. TCRdb passed the 5' RACE reads through MiXCR, listing each CDR3 protein once. The sample records roughly 170,000 distinct CDR3 sequences, approximately 17% being singletons. The clonotype comes from a man aged 18 to 29 who had mild COVID-19 (a few samples of this study predate the infection). Cell type and time point are not known. This chain links TRBV11-2 with TRBJ2-2; 7 nucleotides agree with TRBD1. Input material: PBMCs or a T cell subset sorted from them (not recorded which). The CDR3 coding sequence is TGTGCCAGCAGCCGGGACAGCACCGGGGAGCTGTTTTTT. This encodes CASSRDSTGELFF.